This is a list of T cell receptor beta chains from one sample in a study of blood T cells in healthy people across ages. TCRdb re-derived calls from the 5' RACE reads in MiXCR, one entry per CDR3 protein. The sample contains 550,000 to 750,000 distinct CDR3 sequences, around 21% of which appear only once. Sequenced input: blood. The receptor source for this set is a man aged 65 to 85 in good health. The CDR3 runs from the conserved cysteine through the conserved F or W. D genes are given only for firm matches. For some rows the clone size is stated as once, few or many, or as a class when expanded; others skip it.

CDR3nt: TGTGCCATCAGTGATGGAGCCTTCAATCAGCCCCAGCATTTT
CDR3aa: CAISDGAFNQPQHF
abundance: few
d_gene: .
j_gene: TRBJ1-5
v_gene: TRBV10-3

CDR3nt: TGTGCCAGCAGTTTTCTGGGAGACCAGCCCCAGCATTTT
CDR3aa: CASSFLGDQPQHF
abundance: many
d_gene: .
j_gene: TRBJ1-5
v_gene: TRBV27

CDR3nt: TGCAGCGCCTCTGCCACGAGGGCTGAGCAGTTCTTC
CDR3aa: CSASATRAEQFF
abundance: many
d_gene: .
j_gene: TRBJ2-1
v_gene: TRBV29-1

CDR3nt: TGTGCCAGCTCTAGGACTAGCGGACACGAGCAGTACTTC
CDR3aa: CASSRTSGHEQYF
abundance: .
d_gene: TRBD2
j_gene: TRBJ2-7
v_gene: TRBV2

CDR3nt: TGTGCCAGCAGTACCAGGACAGGAACACTAGCCGGAGTGTGGACAGATACGCAATGTTTT
CDR3aa: CASSTRTGTLAGVWTDTQCF
abundance: .
d_gene: .
j_gene: TRBJ2-3
v_gene: TRBV12-3/TRBV12-4

CDR3nt: TGTGCCAGCAGCGGACAGGGGGCGTCAGATACGCAGTATTTT
CDR3aa: CASSGQGASDTQYF
abundance: few
d_gene: TRBD1
j_gene: TRBJ2-3
v_gene: TRBV7-2

CDR3nt: TGTGCCAGCAGCTTGGTAGTTGGAGGAAACACTGAAGCTTTCTTT
CDR3aa: CASSLVVGGNTEAFF
abundance: few
d_gene: .
j_gene: TRBJ1-1
v_gene: TRBV5-5

CDR3nt: TGTGCCAGCAGCTTAGTCCCCTTTTCGTACTCACCCCTCCACTTT
CDR3aa: CASSLVPFSYSPLHF
abundance: .
d_gene: .
j_gene: TRBJ1-6
v_gene: TRBV7-8

CDR3nt: TGTGCCAGCAGTCTTGGATCTCAGGAAAAACTGTTTTTT
CDR3aa: CASSLGSQEKLFF
abundance: .
d_gene: .
j_gene: TRBJ1-4
v_gene: TRBV12-3/TRBV12-4

CDR3nt: TGCGCCAGCAGAGCTCAAGTGAACCCTGAAGCTTTCTTT
CDR3aa: CASRAQVNPEAFF
abundance: few
d_gene: .
j_gene: TRBJ1-1
v_gene: TRBV5-1

CDR3nt: TGCAGTGCGCAGGCTATGAGGATCTACAATGAGCAGTTCTTC
CDR3aa: CSAQAMRIYNEQFF
abundance: .
d_gene: .
j_gene: TRBJ2-1
v_gene: TRBV20-1

CDR3nt: TGCAGTGCTAGAAAGGCGCGGGAGGCCCTGGTCTCCTACGAGCAGTACTTC
CDR3aa: CSARKAREALVSYEQYF
abundance: .
d_gene: TRBD2
j_gene: TRBJ2-7
v_gene: TRBV20-1

CDR3nt: TGTGCCAGCAGCTCCCGGGGCAGGGTATACGAGCAGTACTTC
CDR3aa: CASSSRGRVYEQYF
abundance: few
d_gene: .
j_gene: TRBJ2-7
v_gene: TRBV2

CDR3nt: TGTGCCAGCAGGGCGTCCACAGGGGGCTATGGCTACACCTTC
CDR3aa: CASRASTGGYGYTF
abundance: .
d_gene: TRBD1
j_gene: TRBJ1-2
v_gene: TRBV12-3/TRBV12-4

CDR3nt: TGTGCCAGCAGTCACTACAAGCGGGAGTTGGATACGCAGTATTTT
CDR3aa: CASSHYKRELDTQYF
abundance: many
d_gene: TRBD2
j_gene: TRBJ2-3
v_gene: TRBV28

CDR3nt: TGTGCCAGCAGTGAGGGACCCGGGGCAGATACGCAGTATTTT
CDR3aa: CASSEGPGADTQYF
abundance: .
d_gene: .
j_gene: TRBJ2-3
v_gene: TRBV2

CDR3nt: TGTGCCAGCTTAACACCGGGACCCCCTGGGGACTACGAGCAGTACTTC
CDR3aa: CASLTPGPPGDYEQYF
abundance: few
d_gene: .
j_gene: TRBJ2-7
v_gene: TRBV28

CDR3nt: TGCAGTGCTAGACGTCGCCAGCGGGAAGGCTACAATGAGCAGTTCTTC
CDR3aa: CSARRRQREGYNEQFF
abundance: .
d_gene: TRBD2
j_gene: TRBJ2-1
v_gene: TRBV20-1

CDR3nt: TGTGCCAGCAGCTTGGGACAGGGTAAAGATACGCAGTATTTT
CDR3aa: CASSLGQGKDTQYF
abundance: .
d_gene: TRBD1
j_gene: TRBJ2-3
v_gene: TRBV7-9

CDR3nt: TGTGCCACCAGCAGAGAGGCTAGCGGTCTCCTCGAGCAGTACTTC
CDR3aa: CATSREASGLLEQYF
abundance: .
d_gene: TRBD2
j_gene: TRBJ2-7
v_gene: TRBV15

CDR3nt: TGCAGTGCTACACCGGGGAACGAGCAGTACTTC
CDR3aa: CSATPGNEQYF
abundance: once
d_gene: .
j_gene: TRBJ2-7
v_gene: TRBV20-1

CDR3nt: TGTGCCAGCTTAACTAGCGGGGGCAATGAGCAGTTCTTC
CDR3aa: CASLTSGGNEQFF
abundance: few
d_gene: TRBD2
j_gene: TRBJ2-1
v_gene: TRBV7-9

CDR3nt: TGCAGTGCTAGAACCCCTCTAGCGGGAGGAGCGGATACGCAGTATTTT
CDR3aa: CSARTPLAGGADTQYF
abundance: .
d_gene: TRBD2
j_gene: TRBJ2-3
v_gene: TRBV20-1

CDR3nt: TGTGCTAGTGGTCATAGCACCGGGGAGCTGTTTTTT
CDR3aa: CASGHSTGELFF
abundance: .
d_gene: .
j_gene: TRBJ2-2
v_gene: TRBV12-5

CDR3nt: TGTGCCAGCAGCCAAGTTGCAGGGGGCTACGAGCAGTACTTC
CDR3aa: CASSQVAGGYEQYF
abundance: many
d_gene: TRBD1
j_gene: TRBJ2-7
v_gene: TRBV14

CDR3nt: TGTGCCACCAGCAGGGAACTTAGCGGGAGGGCCGAGGTTATAACCAAAAACATTCAGTACTTC
CDR3aa: CATSRELSGRAEVITKNIQYF
abundance: .
d_gene: TRBD2
j_gene: TRBJ2-4
v_gene: TRBV15

CDR3nt: TGCAGTGCTACATCGACAGGGGGTGAAAAACTGTTTTTT
CDR3aa: CSATSTGGEKLFF
abundance: .
d_gene: TRBD1
j_gene: TRBJ1-4
v_gene: TRBV20-1